This TCR beta chain appears in the sequencing data of a study of blood T cell repertoires in COVID-19. Whole-study context: T cells, B-cell-depleted T cells, or PBMCs supplied cDNA or gDNA.

The assay was immunoSEQ multiplex PCR, and TCRdb's table has in-frame clones only and misses some. This sample has over 200,000 clones, with about 80% found just once. This clone was picked up one time. The germline gives CDR1 MNHEY, CDR2 SMNVEV (reference sequence). The CDR3 consists of 15 residues. Between the trimmed V and J ends, which lost 0 bases and 5 bases, there was a span of 8 bases. The sequence came from an elderly woman with COVID-19, enrolled during active disease. Sequenced input: peripheral blood. The chain has TRBV27 and TRBJ1-6; the D gene is possibly TRBD1 (6 bases). CDR3 residues: CASSLSWTDNSPLHF. Written as DNA, the CDR3 is TGTGCCAGCAGTTTATCTTGGACAGATAATTCACCCCTCCACTTT.